The 24 T cell receptor beta chains presented below share a single source sample, sequenced in a study of early T cells in non-severe SARS-CoV-2 infection. TCRdb recomputed calls from the 5' RACE reads with MiXCR, one row per CDR3 protein. The repertoire includes roughly 70,000 distinct CDR3 sequences, 20% of them detected once, and 16% sits in the top ten. Sequencing used whole blood, obtained at baseline. All receptors come from an adult who was a healthcare worker with PCR-confirmed SARS-CoV-2 infection or an uninfected control (not recorded which).

This clonotype was detected only a few times. The chain carries TRBV3-1 and TRBJ1-1, with TRBD1 matching 10 bases. CDR1 is LGHDT, CDR2 YNNKEL, per germline (reference sequence). The CDR3 consists of 14 residues. V lost 5 bases, J lost 5 bases, and 5 bases stayed unmatched. CDR3 residues: CASSLDRGQTEAFF. CDR3 bases: TGTGCCAGCAGCTTAGACAGGGGGCAAACTGAAGCTTTCTTT.

This clonotype was observed at least ten times. V gene TRBV4-1 combines with J gene TRBJ2-3; perhaps TRBD1 as D (7 bases). CDR1 is MGHRA and CDR2 is YSYEKL in the germline V gene. The CDR3 sequence is 17 residues long. Trimming stripped 1 base from V and 2 bases from J, with 16 bases between. The DNA for the CDR3 is TGCGCCAGCAGCCAAGGGCAGGGGGGCTATGACACAGATACGCAGTATTTT. Translation: CASSQGQGGYDTDTQYF.

V is TRBV20-1 and J is TRBJ1-2, with D unclear. CDR3 length: 13 amino acids. Germline CDR1 DFQATT, CDR2 SNEGSKA (reference sequence). The V end was cut by 6 bases, the J end by 4 bases, with 15 bases between. The CDR3 nucleotides are TGCAGTGCCTATGGCCAGACTAGCTATGGCTACACCTTC. Amino acid sequence: CSAYGQTSYGYTF.

The CDR3 bases are TGTGCCAGCAGACCCCGACAGGGAGGCAATCAGCCCCAGCATTTT. Translation: CASRPRQGGNQPQHF. J is TRBJ1-5 and V is TRBV27, with TRBD1 identical over 7 bases. Germline CDR1 reads MNHEY; CDR2 reads SMNVEV (reference sequence). The CDR3 consists of 15 residues. V gave up 6 bases and J gave up 2 bases; unmatched junction bases: 7.

The rearrangement joins TRBV10-2 to TRBJ2-5; 8 bases line up with TRBD2. This CDR3 contains 17 residues. Germline V CDR1 and CDR2: WSHSY, SAAADI. V lost 3 bases, J lost 4 bases, and 13 bases stayed unmatched. CDR3 in DNA: TGCGCCAGCAGTGAAGGGTACGGAACGGGGGGGCGAGAGACCCAGTACTTC. Translated: CASSEGYGTGGRETQYF.

The chain carries TRBV19 and TRBJ1-5; D ambiguous. The CDR3 length is 12 residues. Deletions cut 5 bases from V and 4 bases from J, with 6 bases between. Germline V gene sequence: CDR1 LNHDA, CDR2 SQIVND (reference sequence). In DNA, the CDR3 is TGTGCCAGTAGTTTCCTTAATCAGCCCCAGCATTTT. It is translated as CASSFLNQPQHF.

The CDR3: CASSRLEKLFF. The CDR3 nucleotides are TGTGCCAGCAGCCGCCTTGAAAAACTGTTTTTT. V gene TRBV7-9 combines with J gene TRBJ1-4; D not certain. Germline loops: CDR1 SEHNR, CDR2 FQNEAQ (reference sequence). V lost 5 bases to trimming and J lost 7 bases, with 5 bases between them. This CDR3 is built from 11 residues.

This clonotype was counted a few times. This chain connects TRBV27 to TRBJ1-1; 7 bases are shared with TRBD1. Germline lookup yields CDR1 MNHEY and CDR2 SMNVEV (reference sequence). J gave up 3 bases and V 5 bases, and 9 bases lay outside the gene matches. This CDR3 is built from 15 residues. DNA of the CDR3: TGTGCCAGCAGTGAACCCCAGGGGGTGCACACTGAAGCTTTCTTT. Its protein product is CASSEPQGVHTEAFF.

In its sample, this clonotype was seen a few times. The chain uses TRBV2 and TRBJ2-5; 7 bases are a match to TRBD2. Germline loops: CDR1 SNHLY, CDR2 FYNNEI. V was pared by 0 bases and J by 4 bases, with 5 bases of the junction left unmatched. The CDR3 runs 15 residues. CDR3 sequence (DNA): TGTGCCAGCAGTGAAGCGGGGACTACAAGAGAGACCCAGTACTTC. This translates into CASSEAGTTRETQYF.

This clonotype was seen repeatedly, ten times or more. This chain connects TRBV27 to TRBJ2-2; no firm D call. Germline CDR1 and CDR2: MNHEY and SMNVEV (reference sequence). The CDR3 has 13 amino acids. Between the trimmed V and J ends, which lost 2 bases and 4 bases, there was a span of 5 bases. DNA of the CDR3: TGTGCCAGCAGTTTACTCCCCACCGGGGAGCTGTTTTTT. It is translated as CASSLLPTGELFF.

This clonotype showed up just a few times. The CDR3: CASLGPNEQFF. Here the CDR3 DNA reads TGTGCCAGCCTGGGGCCCAATGAGCAGTTCTTC. V is TRBV2 and J is TRBJ2-1, with TRBD1 as a possible D gene (5 bases). CDR1 SNHLY and CDR2 FYNNEI come from the germline V gene. The CDR3 extends over 11 amino acids. V dropped 8 bases and J dropped 6 bases, with 8 bases sitting between them.

This clonotype was counted at least ten times. The genes are TRBV11-2 and TRBJ2-5, with D possibly TRBD2 on 6 matching bases. Trimming cost V 2 bases and J 4 bases, with 20 bases left between them. Germline CDR1 is SGHAT and CDR2 is FQNNGV. This CDR3 is built from 17 residues. The CDR3 DNA follows: TGTGCCAGCAGCTTAAAAGGGCGGGATATGAAGGGAGAGACCCAGTACTTC. Amino acids: CASSLKGRDMKGETQYF.

The chain uses TRBV18 and TRBJ1-6; no firm D call. The length of the CDR3 is 16 residues. Trimming cost V 5 bases and J 5 bases, with 16 bases left between them. Per the germline V gene, CDR1 is KGHSH and CDR2 is LQKENI. The CDR3 bases are TGTGCCAGCTCAGCTAACAGTCCGAACGATAATTCACCCCTCCACTTT. Translated, it gives CASSANSPNDNSPLHF.

The V gene is TRBV10-3, the J gene TRBJ1-1; 9 bases map to TRBD1. With V trimmed by 11 bases and J by 1 base, 14 bases remained unmatched. The germline V gene encodes CDR1 ENHRY and CDR2 SYGVKD. This CDR3 comprises 16 residues. The DNA for the CDR3 is TGTGCCCCCTACCCCTGGGACAGGGAGAGGAACACTGAAGCTTTCTTT. Encoded protein: CAPYPWDRERNTEAFF.

The chain has TRBV20-1 and TRBJ1-4; D ambiguous. The CDR3 loop spans 14 amino acids. The germline gives CDR1 DFQATT, CDR2 SNEGSKA (reference sequence). Trimming took off 0 bases at V and 5 bases at J, with 10 bases between the two ends. CDR3 in DNA: TGCAGTGCTAGAGATGGTAGGAGCAATGAAAAACTGTTTTTT. Residues: CSARDGRSNEKLFF.

This clonotype was counted ten times or more. The rearrangement links TRBV12-3 or TRBV12-4 to TRBJ1-5; D gene unclear. The V end lost 5 bases, the J end lost 3 bases, and 11 bases lay between the germline ends. The CDR3 totals 14 residues. CDR3 sequence (DNA): TGTGCCAGCAGTCCAGGACGAATCAATCAGCCCCAGCATTTT. Protein product: CASSPGRINQPQHF.

Comments on this clonotype: A much larger clone differs from this one at a single base, so this may be a read error. V and J are TRBV3-1 and TRBJ2-3; D is uncertain. V lost 3 bases and J 4 bases, leaving 2 bases between the germline ends. This CDR3 region has 11 residues. Per germline, CDR1 LGHDT and CDR2 YNNKEL (reference sequence). This CDR3 is CASSHSDTQYF. The CDR3 DNA follows: TGTGCCAGCAGCCATTCAGATACGCAGTATTTT.

This clonotype was picked up a small number of times. The chain couples TRBV13 to TRBJ1-1, with D hard to call. Germline V gene sequence: CDR1 PRHDT, CDR2 FYEKMQ (reference sequence). Trimming stripped 5 bases from V and 8 bases from J, with 9 bases between. CDR3 length: 11 amino acids. CDR3 in amino acids: CASSLLYEAFF. In DNA, the CDR3 is TGTGCCAGCAGCCTATTATACGAAGCTTTCTTT. The full variable domain, completed using reference TRBV13 and TRBJ1-1, is AAGVIQSPRHLIKEKRETATLKCYPIPRHDTVYWYQQGPGQDPQFLISFYEKMQSDKGSIPDRFSAQQFSDYHSELNMSSLELGDSALYFCASSLLYEAFFGQGTRLTVV.

The V and J genes are TRBV19 and TRBJ2-1; D is unclear. This CDR3 has 14 amino acids. V lost 6 bases to trimming and J lost 6 bases, with 15 bases between them. Germline V CDR1 and CDR2: LNHDA, SQIVND (reference sequence). CDR3 coding DNA: TGTGCCAGTAGCCTTGGACCGGCGAGCAATGAGCAGTTCTTC. This encodes CASSLGPASNEQFF.

The rearrangement links TRBV5-8 to TRBJ2-5; a possible D gene is TRBD1 (6 bases). V lost 0 bases and J lost 0, with 9 bases in between. The CDR3 extends over 15 amino acids. Germline V gives CDR1 SGHTS, CDR2 YDEGEE. The DNA for the CDR3 is TGTGCCAGCAGCTTGGCGGACAGCCACCAAGAGACCCAGTACTTC. Encoded protein: CASSLADSHQETQYF.

This clonotype has more than one count but fewer than ten. The chain uses TRBV5-1 and TRBJ2-5; D is ambiguous. This CDR3 has 14 residues. Between the trimmed V and J ends, which lost 0 bases and 5 bases, there was a span of 11 bases. The V gene's germline CDR1 is SGHRS and CDR2 YFSETQ. In DNA form, the CDR3 reads TGCGCCAGCAGCTTGGAGGGTACACGGGAGACCCAGTACTTC. Protein: CASSLEGTRETQYF.

The gene calls are TRBV2 and TRBJ1-1; D might be TRBD1 (5 bases). V was cut by 8 bases and J by 4 bases, with 17 bases left in between. CDR1 SNHLY and CDR2 FYNNEI come from the germline V gene. This CDR3 has 14 amino acids. CDR3 DNA sequence: TGTGCCAGCGGATTCCAAGGGGCATCCACTGAAGCTTTCTTT. Translation: CASGFQGASTEAFF.

The chain links TRBV5-1 to TRBJ2-6; D is ambiguous. CDR3 length equals 14 residues. V was pared by 5 bases and J by 0 bases, with 6 bases between. Germline assignment: CDR1 SGHRS and CDR2 YFSETQ. The CDR3 spells CASSWGSGANVLTF. As DNA, the CDR3 is TGCGCCAGCAGTTGGGGCTCTGGGGCCAACGTCCTGACTTTC.

The V call is TRBV18, the J call TRBJ1-1; possibly TRBD1 for D (5 bases). Germline V lookup: CDR1 KGHSH, CDR2 LQKENI. This CDR3 region has 13 residues. Trimming took off 3 bases at V and 3 bases at J, with 8 bases between the two ends. CDR3 nucleotide sequence: TGTGCCAGCTCACCCGGCAGGGACACTGAAGCTTTCTTT. Encoded protein: CASSPGRDTEAFF.